This is a list of T cell receptor beta chains from one sample in a study of human CD8 memory T cell subsets. TCRdb re-called the 5' RACE reads and shows each CDR3 protein once, DNA omitted. The sample has around 6,500 distinct CDR3 sequences, and its top ten clones hold around 20%. The sequencing sample was made of CD8+ T cells from PBMCs. The receptor source for this set is a human donor in good health. Each CDR3 is given with its conserved first and last residue. Each record gives: J gene, V gene, clone size, CDR3 protein. The size entry is marked missing in some rows and otherwise reads once, few, many or a size class.

J gene: TRBJ2-7
V gene: TRBV10-3
clone size: .
CDR3 protein: CAISEDRDEQYF

J gene: TRBJ2-1
V gene: TRBV30
clone size: .
CDR3 protein: CAWSYGYNEQFF

J gene: TRBJ2-1
V gene: TRBV20-1
clone size: .
CDR3 protein: CSAQPLAEAYNEQFF

J gene: TRBJ2-5
V gene: TRBV5-1
clone size: .
CDR3 protein: CASSSPGQGAGQETQYF

J gene: TRBJ2-1
V gene: TRBV3-1
clone size: medium-sized
CDR3 protein: CASSQESGSGEQFF

J gene: TRBJ2-3
V gene: TRBV5-4
clone size: .
CDR3 protein: CASSRTSDNTDTQYF

J gene: TRBJ2-5
V gene: TRBV28
clone size: .
CDR3 protein: CASSLGVGEETQYF

J gene: TRBJ2-2
V gene: TRBV28
clone size: .
CDR3 protein: CATNIAGELFF

J gene: TRBJ2-7
V gene: TRBV28
clone size: .
CDR3 protein: CASSSPTTTGTYEQYF

J gene: TRBJ2-7
V gene: TRBV20-1
clone size: .
CDR3 protein: CSANDRDSYEQYF

J gene: TRBJ1-1
V gene: TRBV19
clone size: .
CDR3 protein: CASRARGPSAEAFF

J gene: TRBJ2-1
V gene: TRBV27
clone size: .
CDR3 protein: CASSFIAGIRANEQFF

J gene: TRBJ2-1
V gene: TRBV5-5
clone size: .
CDR3 protein: CASSLEWDSYNEQFF

J gene: TRBJ2-7
V gene: TRBV7-9
clone size: .
CDR3 protein: CASSLLGNEQYF

J gene: TRBJ1-1
V gene: TRBV20-1
clone size: .
CDR3 protein: CSAPWEGLNTEAFF

J gene: TRBJ2-7
V gene: TRBV4-3
clone size: .
CDR3 protein: CASSQVHRGEYEQYF

J gene: TRBJ1-1
V gene: TRBV6-6
clone size: .
CDR3 protein: CASSYSIRSGDQNTEAFF

J gene: TRBJ2-3
V gene: TRBV29-1
clone size: .
CDR3 protein: CSVESGAGAADTQYF

J gene: TRBJ2-1
V gene: TRBV5-1
clone size: medium-sized
CDR3 protein: CASSDKVAEGNEQFF

J gene: TRBJ2-1
V gene: TRBV29-1
clone size: medium-sized
CDR3 protein: CSVRQGAPNNEQFF

J gene: TRBJ2-1
V gene: TRBV28
clone size: .
CDR3 protein: CASSLSSVLVFNEQFF

J gene: TRBJ1-1
V gene: TRBV20-1
clone size: .
CDR3 protein: CSARGVGEREAFF

J gene: TRBJ2-2
V gene: TRBV4-3
clone size: .
CDR3 protein: CASSQDELAGRREGALFF

J gene: TRBJ2-7
V gene: TRBV14
clone size: medium-sized
CDR3 protein: CASSQVGTSVSYEQYF

J gene: TRBJ2-7
V gene: TRBV20-1
clone size: .
CDR3 protein: CSARVVLNSYEQYF

J gene: TRBJ2-3
V gene: TRBV6-2/TRBV6-3
clone size: .
CDR3 protein: CASSYSGTDTQYF

J gene: TRBJ1-1
V gene: TRBV14
clone size: .
CDR3 protein: CASSQDRARNTEAFF

J gene: TRBJ1-2
V gene: TRBV20-1
clone size: medium-sized
CDR3 protein: CSARDLRNYGYTF

J gene: TRBJ2-2
V gene: TRBV7-9
clone size: .
CDR3 protein: CASTLLGQGASGELFF

J gene: TRBJ2-1
V gene: TRBV7-8
clone size: .
CDR3 protein: CASSLSSQKEQFF

J gene: TRBJ2-1
V gene: TRBV7-9
clone size: .
CDR3 protein: CASSLVLVAGEQFF

J gene: TRBJ2-7
V gene: TRBV9
clone size: .
CDR3 protein: CASSVGETGATYEQYF

J gene: TRBJ2-5
V gene: TRBV7-9
clone size: .
CDR3 protein: CASSFGETQYF

J gene: TRBJ2-7
V gene: TRBV27
clone size: medium-sized
CDR3 protein: CASSLVPGLTYEQYF

J gene: TRBJ2-7
V gene: TRBV28
clone size: medium-sized
CDR3 protein: CASSFGTGRYEQYF

J gene: TRBJ1-5
V gene: TRBV6-2/TRBV6-3
clone size: .
CDR3 protein: CASSYPTWRTGYQPQHF

J gene: TRBJ2-2
V gene: TRBV5-4
clone size: .
CDR3 protein: CASSFSLAGVDFAGELFF

J gene: TRBJ2-3
V gene: TRBV15
clone size: .
CDR3 protein: CATSRDPYTDTQYF

J gene: TRBJ1-2
V gene: TRBV7-8
clone size: medium-sized
CDR3 protein: CASSLDSMRREGYGYTF

J gene: TRBJ2-1
V gene: TRBV7-2
clone size: medium-sized
CDR3 protein: CASSSTSGRDNEQFF

J gene: TRBJ2-1
V gene: TRBV7-3
clone size: .
CDR3 protein: CASSSRGNIYNEQFF

J gene: TRBJ2-4
V gene: TRBV20-1
clone size: medium-sized
CDR3 protein: CSARGEGSAKNIQYF

J gene: TRBJ1-4
V gene: TRBV12-3/TRBV12-4
clone size: medium-sized
CDR3 protein: CASSRWGVGNEKLFF

J gene: TRBJ1-1
V gene: TRBV5-1
clone size: .
CDR3 protein: CASSLRGENTEAFF

J gene: TRBJ2-2
V gene: TRBV29-1
clone size: medium-sized
CDR3 protein: CSVEQLATGELFF

J gene: TRBJ2-7
V gene: TRBV5-1
clone size: .
CDR3 protein: CASTETGQGWHEQYF

J gene: TRBJ2-1
V gene: TRBV5-1
clone size: .
CDR3 protein: CASSLAQGPGSYNEQFF

J gene: TRBJ2-1
V gene: TRBV7-9
clone size: .
CDR3 protein: CASSLVIIEQFF

J gene: TRBJ2-5
V gene: TRBV7-7
clone size: .
CDR3 protein: CASSRDSGGMLSVETQYF

J gene: TRBJ2-2
V gene: TRBV6-1
clone size: .
CDR3 protein: CASSDPPDRELFF

J gene: TRBJ2-5
V gene: TRBV7-9
clone size: .
CDR3 protein: CASSFVLDAETQYF

J gene: TRBJ2-1
V gene: TRBV19
clone size: .
CDR3 protein: CASSISAGGSYNEQFF

J gene: TRBJ2-3
V gene: TRBV13
clone size: .
CDR3 protein: CASSRSTDTQYF

J gene: TRBJ2-7
V gene: TRBV2
clone size: .
CDR3 protein: CASSDSTSGRVYEQYF